A selection of T cell receptor beta chains follows, all from one sample in a study of human T cells and chemical hapten exposure. TCRdb fed the RACE reads into MiXCR, producing one record per CDR3 protein. In the table there are approximately 50,000 distinct CDR3 sequences, roughly a tenth of which are singletons. Specimen: whole blood, collected in connection with sensitization to the hapten diphenylcyclopropenone (DPC). The receptors originated from a woman aged 30 to 39 with alopecia areata. Some clones in this sample may be carry-over from other donors' samples. Both conserved end residues are part of each CDR3. Fields, in order: clone size, V gene, J gene, CDR3 protein. Only part of the rows carry a size: once, few, many, or a class if the clone is expanded.

clone_size: .; v_call: TRBV6-2/TRBV6-3; j_call: TRBJ1-5; cdr3_aa: CASKEPNQPQHF
clone_size: few; v_call: TRBV10-3; j_call: TRBJ2-3; cdr3_aa: CAISDDRDTDTQYF
clone_size: .; v_call: TRBV28; j_call: TRBJ2-7; cdr3_aa: CATGGDRYEQYF
clone_size: .; v_call: TRBV10-3; j_call: TRBJ2-7; cdr3_aa: CAISEGIQPYEQYF
clone_size: .; v_call: TRBV7-2; j_call: TRBJ2-7; cdr3_aa: CASSLAASGVEQYF
clone_size: .; v_call: TRBV5-6; j_call: TRBJ2-3; cdr3_aa: CASSLGGALNTQYF
clone_size: many; v_call: TRBV20-1; j_call: TRBJ1-1; cdr3_aa: CSADRGEAFF
clone_size: .; v_call: TRBV6-6; j_call: TRBJ1-1; cdr3_aa: CASSSSTGRTEAFF
clone_size: few; v_call: TRBV6-2/TRBV6-3; j_call: TRBJ1-5; cdr3_aa: CASSWDSGNQPQHF
clone_size: many; v_call: TRBV5-1; j_call: TRBJ2-3; cdr3_aa: CASSSDGLVQTQYF
clone_size: .; v_call: TRBV2; j_call: TRBJ2-3; cdr3_aa: CASSEAEVDTQYF
clone_size: many; v_call: TRBV12-5; j_call: TRBJ1-1; cdr3_aa: CASGSSMNTEAFF
clone_size: many; v_call: TRBV28; j_call: TRBJ2-7; cdr3_aa: CASRESSSYEQYF
clone_size: .; v_call: TRBV28; j_call: TRBJ2-4; cdr3_aa: CASSPAGTVAKNIQYF
clone_size: few; v_call: TRBV11-1; j_call: TRBJ1-6; cdr3_aa: CASSSRDRLYNSPLHF
clone_size: .; v_call: TRBV7-2; j_call: TRBJ1-1; cdr3_aa: CASHRGNTEAFF
clone_size: few; v_call: TRBV6-1; j_call: TRBJ1-2; cdr3_aa: CASSESGQGYGYNF
clone_size: .; v_call: TRBV20-1; j_call: TRBJ2-7; cdr3_aa: CSASAGTRGAYEQYF
clone_size: .; v_call: TRBV19; j_call: TRBJ2-3; cdr3_aa: CASKGGLRTDTQYF
clone_size: .; v_call: TRBV2; j_call: TRBJ1-2; cdr3_aa: CASSAQTNYGDTF
clone_size: .; v_call: TRBV12-3/TRBV12-4; j_call: TRBJ2-5; cdr3_aa: CASTPSGASGGTQYF
clone_size: many; v_call: TRBV5-1; j_call: TRBJ2-7; cdr3_aa: CASSLDRVYEQYF
clone_size: many; v_call: TRBV14; j_call: TRBJ1-2; cdr3_aa: CASSPGQGGYGYTF
clone_size: .; v_call: TRBV9; j_call: TRBJ2-7; cdr3_aa: CASSVDGGSGYEQYF
clone_size: .; v_call: TRBV5-6; j_call: TRBJ2-3; cdr3_aa: CASSLDRGLGTDTQYF